This TCR beta chain derives from a study of cytomegalovirus exposure and HLA in healthy donors. Points from the study as a whole: TCR beta V- and J-gene trimming, according to a later analysis, was linked to a missense DCLRE1C variant.

This clone appeared once. Its matching antigen is unknown. With 60 Vbeta and 13 Jbeta primers, the PCR was carried out. TCRdb keeps only in-frame clones here, not all; method: immunoSEQ multiplex PCR. The sample consists of about 160,000 clones, around four fifths of them appearing once. Germline CDR1 is LGHNA and CDR2 is YNFKEQ. V was clipped by 5 bases and J by 8 bases; unmatched bases: 6. The CDR3 spans 14 residues. The sample was PBMCs. This rearrangement joins TRBV4-2 to TRBJ1-6, with 7 bases identical to TRBD1. The sequence came from a male donor in good health and CMV-seronegative. The DNA of the CDR3 is TGTGCCAGCAGCGATGTGCAGGGGGATTCACCCCTCCACTTT. It yields the protein CASSDVQGDSPLHF.